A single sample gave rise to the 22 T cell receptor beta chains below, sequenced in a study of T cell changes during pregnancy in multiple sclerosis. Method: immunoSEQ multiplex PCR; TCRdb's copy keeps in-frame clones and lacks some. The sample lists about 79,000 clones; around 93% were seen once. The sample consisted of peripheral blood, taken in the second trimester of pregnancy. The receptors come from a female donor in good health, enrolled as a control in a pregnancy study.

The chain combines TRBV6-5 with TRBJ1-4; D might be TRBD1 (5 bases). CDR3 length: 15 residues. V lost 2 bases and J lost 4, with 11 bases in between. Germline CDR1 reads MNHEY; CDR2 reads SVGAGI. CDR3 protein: CASSYTRQSNEKLFF. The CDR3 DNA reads TGTGCCAGCAGTTACACCCGACAGAGTAATGAAAAACTGTTTTTT.

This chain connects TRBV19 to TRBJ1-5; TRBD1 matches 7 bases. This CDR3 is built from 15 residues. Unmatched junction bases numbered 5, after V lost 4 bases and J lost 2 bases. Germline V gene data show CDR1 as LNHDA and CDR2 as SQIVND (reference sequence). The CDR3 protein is CASSSTGEGNQPQHF. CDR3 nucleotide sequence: TGTGCCAGTAGTAGCACAGGGGAAGGCAATCAGCCCCAGCATTTT.

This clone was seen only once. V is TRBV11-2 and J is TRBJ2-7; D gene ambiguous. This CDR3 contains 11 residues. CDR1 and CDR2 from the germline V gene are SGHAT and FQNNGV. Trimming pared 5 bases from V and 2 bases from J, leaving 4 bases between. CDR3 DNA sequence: TGTGCCAGCAGCCTTACCTACGAGCAGTACTTC. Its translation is CASSLTYEQYF.

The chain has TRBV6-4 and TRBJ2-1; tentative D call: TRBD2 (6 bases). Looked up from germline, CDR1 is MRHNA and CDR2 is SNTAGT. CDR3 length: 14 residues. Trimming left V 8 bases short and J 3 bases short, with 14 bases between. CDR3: CASGTGGSYNEQFF. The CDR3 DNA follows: TGTGCCAGCGGGACCGGGGGAAGCTACAATGAGCAGTTCTTC.

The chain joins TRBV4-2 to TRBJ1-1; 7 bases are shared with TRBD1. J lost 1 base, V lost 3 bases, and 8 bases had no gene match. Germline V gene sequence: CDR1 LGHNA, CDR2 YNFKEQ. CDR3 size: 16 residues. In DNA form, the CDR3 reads TGTGCCAGCAGCCAGGAACAGGGGCCTCGGAACACTGAAGCTTTCTTT. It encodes CASSQEQGPRNTEAFF.

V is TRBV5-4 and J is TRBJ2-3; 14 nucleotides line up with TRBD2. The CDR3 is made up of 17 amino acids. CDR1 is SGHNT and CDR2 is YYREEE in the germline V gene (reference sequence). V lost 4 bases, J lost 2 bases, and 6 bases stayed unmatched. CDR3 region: CASSVGLAGGYTDTQYF. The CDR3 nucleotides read TGTGCCAGCAGCGTCGGACTAGCGGGGGGTTACACAGATACGCAGTATTTT.

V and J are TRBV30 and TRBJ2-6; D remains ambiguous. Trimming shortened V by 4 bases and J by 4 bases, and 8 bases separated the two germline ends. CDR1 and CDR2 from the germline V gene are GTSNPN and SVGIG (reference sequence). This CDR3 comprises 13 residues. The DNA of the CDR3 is TGTGCCTGGAAATTCACAGGGGCCAACGTCCTGACTTTC. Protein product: CAWKFTGANVLTF. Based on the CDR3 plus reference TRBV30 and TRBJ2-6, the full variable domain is SQTIHQWPATLVQPVGSPLSLECTVEGTSNPNLYWYRQAAGRGLQLLFYSVGIGQISSEVPQNLSASRPQDRQFILSSKKLLLSDSGFYLCAWKFTGANVLTFGAGSRLTVL.

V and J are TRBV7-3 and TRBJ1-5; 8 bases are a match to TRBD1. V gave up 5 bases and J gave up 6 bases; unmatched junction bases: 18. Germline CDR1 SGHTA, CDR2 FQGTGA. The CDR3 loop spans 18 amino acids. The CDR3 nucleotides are TGTGCCAGCAGCCCCCGCCTATTGGTCAGGGGGCGCATTCAGCCCCAGCATTTT. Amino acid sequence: CASSPRLLVRGRIQPQHF. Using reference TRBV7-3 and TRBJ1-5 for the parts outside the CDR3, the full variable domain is GAGVSQTPSNKVTEKGKYVELRCDPISGHTALYWYRQSLGQGPEFLIYFQGTGAADDSGLPNDRFFAVRPEGSVSTLKIQRTERGDSAVYLCASSPRLLVRGRIQPQHFGDGTRLSIL.

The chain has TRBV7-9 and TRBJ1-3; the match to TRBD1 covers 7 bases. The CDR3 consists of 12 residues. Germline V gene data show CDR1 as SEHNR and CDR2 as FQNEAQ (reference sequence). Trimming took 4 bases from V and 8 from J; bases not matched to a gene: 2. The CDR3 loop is CASSSRGDTIYF. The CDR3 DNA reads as TGTGCCAGCAGCTCCAGGGGGGACACCATATATTTT.

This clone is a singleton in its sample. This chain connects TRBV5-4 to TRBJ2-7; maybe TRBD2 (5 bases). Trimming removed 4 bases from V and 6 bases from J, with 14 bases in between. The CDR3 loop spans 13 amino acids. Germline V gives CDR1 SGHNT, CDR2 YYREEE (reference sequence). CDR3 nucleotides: TGTGCCAGCAGCGGCGCCGGGGTTACCGAGCAGTACTTC. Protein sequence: CASSGAGVTEQYF.

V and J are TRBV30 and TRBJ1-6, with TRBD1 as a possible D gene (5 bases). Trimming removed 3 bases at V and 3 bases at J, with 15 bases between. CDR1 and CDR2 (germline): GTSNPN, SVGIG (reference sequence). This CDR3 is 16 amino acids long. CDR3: CAWSPGGVGYNSPLHF. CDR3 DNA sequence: TGTGCCTGGAGCCCGGGAGGGGTTGGCTATAATTCACCCCTCCACTTT.

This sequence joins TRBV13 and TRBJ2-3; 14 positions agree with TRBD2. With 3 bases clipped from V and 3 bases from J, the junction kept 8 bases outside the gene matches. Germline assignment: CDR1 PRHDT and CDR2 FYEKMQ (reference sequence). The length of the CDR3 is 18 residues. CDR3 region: CASSFRTSGGTATDTQYF. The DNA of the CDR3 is TGTGCCAGCAGCTTTAGGACTAGCGGGGGGACCGCGACAGATACGCAGTATTTT.

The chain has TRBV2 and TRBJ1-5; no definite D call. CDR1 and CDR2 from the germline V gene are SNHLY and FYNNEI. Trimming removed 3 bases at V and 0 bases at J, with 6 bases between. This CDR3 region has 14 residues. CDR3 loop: CASSDSYSNQPQHF. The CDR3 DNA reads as TGTGCCAGCAGTGACAGTTATAGCAATCAGCCCCAGCATTTT.

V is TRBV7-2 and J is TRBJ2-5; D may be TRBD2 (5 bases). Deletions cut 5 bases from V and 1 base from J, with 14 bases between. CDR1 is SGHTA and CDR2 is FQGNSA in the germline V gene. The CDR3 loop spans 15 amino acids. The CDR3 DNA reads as TGTGCCAGCAGCCTACAAGGACTGTCCCAAGAGACCCAGTACTTC. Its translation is CASSLQGLSQETQYF. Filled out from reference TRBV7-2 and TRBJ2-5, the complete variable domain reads GAGVSQSPSNKVTEKGKDVELRCDPISGHTALYWYRQSLGQGLEFLIYFQGNSAPDKSGLPSDRFSAERTGGSVSTLTIQRTQQEDSAVYLCASSLQGLSQETQYFGPGTRLLVL.

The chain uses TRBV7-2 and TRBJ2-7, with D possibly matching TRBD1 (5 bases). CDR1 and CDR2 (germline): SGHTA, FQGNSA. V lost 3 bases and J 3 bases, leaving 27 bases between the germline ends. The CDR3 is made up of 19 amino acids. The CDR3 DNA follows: TGTGCCAGCAGCTTTAGTGCAGCCCTACGAACAGGTGGGATCTACGAGCAGTACTTC. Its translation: CASSFSAALRTGGIYEQYF.

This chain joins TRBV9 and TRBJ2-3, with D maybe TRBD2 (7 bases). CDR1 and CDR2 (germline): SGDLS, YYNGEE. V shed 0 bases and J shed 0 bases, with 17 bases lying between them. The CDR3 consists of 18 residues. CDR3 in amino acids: CASSVAGGPKESTDTQYF. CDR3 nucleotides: TGTGCCAGCAGCGTAGCCGGGGGGCCAAAGGAAAGCACAGATACGCAGTATTTT.

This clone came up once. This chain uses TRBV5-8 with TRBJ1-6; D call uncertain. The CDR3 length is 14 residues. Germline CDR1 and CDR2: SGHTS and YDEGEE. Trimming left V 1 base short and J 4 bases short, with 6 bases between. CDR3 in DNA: TGTGCCAGCAGCTTGAAACGGTATAATTCACCCCTCCACTTT. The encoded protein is CASSLKRYNSPLHF. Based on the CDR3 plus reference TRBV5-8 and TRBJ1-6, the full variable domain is EAGVTQSPTHLIKTRGQQATLRCSPISGHTSVYWYQQALGLGLQFLLWYDEGEERNRGNFPPRFSGRQFPNYSSELNVNALELEDSALYLCASSLKRYNSPLHFGNGTRLTVT.

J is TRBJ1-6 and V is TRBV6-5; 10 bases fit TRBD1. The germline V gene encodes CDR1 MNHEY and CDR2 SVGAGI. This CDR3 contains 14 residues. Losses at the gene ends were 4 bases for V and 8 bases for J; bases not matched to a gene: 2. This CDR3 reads CASSWGTGDSPLHF. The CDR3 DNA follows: TGTGCCAGCAGTTGGGGGACAGGGGATTCACCCCTCCACTTT.

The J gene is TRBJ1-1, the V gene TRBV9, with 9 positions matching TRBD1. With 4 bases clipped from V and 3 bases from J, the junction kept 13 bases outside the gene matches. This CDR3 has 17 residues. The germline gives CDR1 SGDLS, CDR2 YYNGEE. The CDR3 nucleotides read TGTGCCAGCAGCCCAGGCGGCGACAGGGGGATCGACACTGAAGCTTTCTTT. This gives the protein CASSPGGDRGIDTEAFF.

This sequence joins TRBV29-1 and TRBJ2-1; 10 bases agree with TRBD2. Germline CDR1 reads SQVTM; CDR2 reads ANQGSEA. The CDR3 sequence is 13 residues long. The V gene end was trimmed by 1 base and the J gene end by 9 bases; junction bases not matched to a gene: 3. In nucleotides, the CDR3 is TGCAGCGTTGAAGCGGCTAGCGGGGGTGAGCAGTTCTTC. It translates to CSVEAASGGEQFF.

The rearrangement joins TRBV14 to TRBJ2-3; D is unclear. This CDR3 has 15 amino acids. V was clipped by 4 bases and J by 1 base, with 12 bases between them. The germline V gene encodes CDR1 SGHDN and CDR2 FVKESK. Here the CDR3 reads CASSPRQIRTDTQYF. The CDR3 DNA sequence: TGTGCCAGCAGCCCTCGCCAGATCCGCACAGATACGCAGTATTTT.

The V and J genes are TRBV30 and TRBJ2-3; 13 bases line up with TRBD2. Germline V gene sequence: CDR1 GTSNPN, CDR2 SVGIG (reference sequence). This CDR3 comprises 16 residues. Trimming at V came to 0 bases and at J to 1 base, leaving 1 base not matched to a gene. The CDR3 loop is CAWSVGLAGGTDTQYF. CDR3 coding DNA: TGTGCCTGGAGTGTTGGACTAGCGGGGGGCACAGATACGCAGTATTTT.